The 30 T cell receptor beta chains listed next were all sequenced from one sample in a study of blood T cells in healthy people across ages. The use of a sample-barcoded 5' primer and a J-beta primer mix characterized a second PCR of about 7 to 12 cycles. TCRdb re-called the 5' RACE reads through MiXCR, storing one row per CDR3 protein. The repertoire holds about 1 million distinct CDR3 sequences, with 35% to 50% as singletons. Material: blood. Receptors were obtained from a woman aged 55-69 years in good health.

This clonotype has only a few counts. The chain couples TRBV21-1 to TRBJ2-1. TRBV21-1 is noted as a pseudogene. The CDR3 loop spans 16 amino acids. CDR3 bases: TGTGCCAGCAGCCTCATTGACCGGAGCTCCTACAATGAGCAGTTCTTC. Translating it yields CASSLIDRSSYNEQFF.

This clonotype was seen at least ten times. The chain joins TRBV7-2 to TRBJ2-1, with TRBD2 identical over 11 bases. Germline CDR1 reads SGHTA; CDR2 reads FQGNSA. Trimming cost V 8 bases and J 2 bases; bases outside gene matches: 8. This CDR3 contains 16 residues. This chain's CDR3 is CASEIHSGRAYNEQFF. The CDR3 region has the DNA TGTGCCAGCGAGATCCATAGCGGGAGGGCCTACAATGAGCAGTTCTTC.

This clonotype was detected a few times. The chain recombines TRBV5-1 with TRBJ2-3, with D perhaps TRBD2 (6 bases). Germline V gene data show CDR1 as SGHRS and CDR2 as YFSETQ. The V end lost 4 bases, the J end lost 10 bases, and 13 bases lay between the germline ends. This CDR3 is built from 12 residues. In DNA, the CDR3 is TGCGCCAGCAGCCCGGGAGTGGAGGCGCAGTATTTT. Amino acids: CASSPGVEAQYF.

The chain combines TRBV10-3 with TRBJ2-5; D remains unclear. This CDR3 region has 13 residues. Between the trimmed V and J ends, which lost 4 bases and 2 bases, there was a span of 8 bases. Germline V gene lookup returns CDR1 ENHRY and CDR2 SYGVKD. The CDR3 bases are TGTGCCATCAGTGGATACGGGCAAGAGACCCAGTACTTC. Its protein product is CAISGYGQETQYF.

The chain links TRBV29-1 to TRBJ2-6; possibly TRBD1 or TRBD2 for D (5 bases each). CDR3 length equals 19 residues. The ends were cut back, 3 bases at V and 0 bases at J, with 21 bases in the middle. Germline loops: CDR1 SQVTM, CDR2 ANQGSEA. In DNA, the CDR3 is TGCAGCGTTGACCCAACGGCAGGGACGCTAATCTCTGGGGCCAACGTCCTGACTTTC. Its translation: CSVDPTAGTLISGANVLTF.

This clonotype appeared a few times. The chain uses TRBV11-1 and TRBJ2-3; no definite D call. The germline gives CDR1 SGHAT, CDR2 FQDESV (reference sequence). CDR3 length equals 16 residues. Trimming cost V 0 bases and J 2 bases, with 12 bases left between them. The CDR3 DNA sequence: TGTGCCAGCAGCTTAGCGCGCGGAGCCCTCACAGATACGCAGTATTTT. Its translation is CASSLARGALTDTQYF.

The chain recombines TRBV3-1 with TRBJ2-1; 12 bases are shared with TRBD2. The V gene end was trimmed by 4 bases and the J gene end by 9 bases; junction bases not matched to a gene: 7. CDR3 length equals 15 residues. The germline gives CDR1 LGHDT, CDR2 YNNKEL (reference sequence). CDR3 protein: CASSRGLAGIIEQFF. The CDR3 bases are TGTGCCAGCAGCCGAGGACTAGCGGGGATAATTGAGCAGTTCTTC.

This clonotype was recorded a few times. The chain carries TRBV28 and TRBJ2-3; D perhaps matches TRBD2 (6 bases). CDR3 length equals 14 residues. Per germline, CDR1 MDHEN and CDR2 SYDVKM. With 6 bases removed from V and 2 bases from J, the gap between germline ends came to 12 bases. The chain's CDR3 is CASRNGGYTDTQYF. The CDR3 DNA is TGTGCCAGCAGAAACGGGGGTTACACAGATACGCAGTATTTT.

The chain carries TRBV29-1 and TRBJ2-3; D remains unclear. CDR1 is SQVTM and CDR2 is ANQGSEA in the germline V gene. The CDR3 has 12 residues. Trimming cost V 1 base and J 6 bases, with 8 bases left between them. The CDR3 is CSVEGTLDTQYF. For the CDR3, the DNA is TGCAGCGTTGAAGGGACGCTGGATACGCAGTATTTT.

The chain recombines TRBV28 with TRBJ2-3, with unresolved D. This CDR3 has 12 residues. Germline V gene lookup returns CDR1 MDHEN and CDR2 SYDVKM. The V end lost 3 bases, the J end lost 2 bases, and 3 bases lay between the germline ends. The CDR3 nucleotides are TGTGCCAGCAGTTTCACCACAGATACGCAGTATTTT. This sequence encodes CASSFTTDTQYF.

The chain links TRBV12-3 or TRBV12-4 to TRBJ1-2, with 7 bases matching TRBD1. The junction had 12 bases not matched to a gene; V was cut back by 5 bases and J by 3 bases. This CDR3 spans 16 amino acids. This CDR3 reads CASSPGTATSHYGYTF. For the CDR3, the DNA is TGTGCCAGCAGTCCCGGGACAGCTACCTCTCACTATGGCTACACCTTC.

The table lists this clonotype with a few counts. The rearrangement uses TRBV12-3 or TRBV12-4 and TRBJ2-4; D not resolved. The CDR3 is 15 amino acids. Trimming removed 5 bases from V and 13 bases from J, with 24 bases in between. DNA of the CDR3: TGTGCCAGCAGTCCCCGTTTGGTTAGTGGCCCAGAGCAGTACTTC. The encoded protein is CASSPRLVSGPEQYF.

The chain links TRBV20-1 to TRBJ2-1, with 7 bases lining up with TRBD2. The CDR3 spans 13 residues. Germline V CDR1 and CDR2: DFQATT, SNEGSKA (reference sequence). V lost 5 bases and J lost 9; bases outside the gene matches: 10. CDR3 sequence: CSAPREGLREQFF. The CDR3 coding sequence is TGCAGTGCTCCCAGGGAGGGCCTTCGTGAGCAGTTCTTC.

This clonotype occurred a few times. This chain uses TRBV3-1 with TRBJ1-2, with 8 bases that match TRBD1. Germline lookup yields CDR1 LGHDT and CDR2 YNNKEL (reference sequence). Trimming took 7 bases from V and 4 from J; bases not matched to a gene: 8. The CDR3 loop spans 14 amino acids. The chain's CDR3 is CASTQGQAGYGYTF. CDR3 DNA sequence: TGTGCCAGCACCCAGGGACAGGCTGGCTATGGCTACACCTTC.

By share of the sample, this clonotype is medium-sized (0.01 to 0.1%). The chain employs TRBV29-1 and TRBJ2-7; perhaps TRBD1 as D (5 bases). Germline V CDR1 and CDR2: SQVTM, ANQGSEA. This CDR3 is 11 amino acids long. V was cut by 0 bases and J by 7 bases, with 7 bases left in between. The CDR3 DNA follows: TGCAGCGTTGAAGATCCAGGGGAGCAGTACTTC. Its translation is CSVEDPGEQYF.

The CDR3 loop is CASSLLAGSITGELFF. The CDR3 nucleotides read TGTGCCAGCAGCCTACTAGCGGGAAGTATCACCGGGGAGCTGTTTTTT. This rearrangement joins TRBV14 to TRBJ2-2; 10 positions agree with TRBD2. The CDR3 is made up of 16 amino acids. Germline-derived CDR1 and CDR2 are SGHDN and FVKESK. The trim removed 4 bases at V and 4 bases at J, leaving 6 bases unmatched.

About this clonotype itself: The junction departs from germline at one end; a sequencing error may be responsible. This chain joins TRBV25-1 and TRBJ1-2, with 7 bases aligning to TRBD1. Germline loops: CDR1 MGHDK, CDR2 SYGVNS. CDR3 length: 14 residues. The CDR3 nucleotides are TGTGCCAGCAGTGAACAAGGGGGCGCGGATGGCTACATCTTC. Its protein product is CASSEQGGADGYIF.

The rearrangement joins TRBV20-1 to TRBJ2-1, with 9 bases identical to TRBD2. Trimming took 1 base from V and 10 from J; bases not matched to a gene: 11. The CDR3 is made up of 15 amino acids. Germline assignment: CDR1 DFQATT and CDR2 SNEGSKA (reference sequence). CDR3 coding DNA: TGCAGTGCTAGAGCTCAGGTAGCGGGAGCGAGGGAGCAGTTCTTC. Translating gives CSARAQVAGAREQFF.

This clonotype occurred a few times. V gene TRBV25-1 combines with J gene TRBJ2-5, with TRBD2 matching over 9 bases. The germline CDR1 and CDR2 sequences are MGHDK and SYGVNS. The length of the CDR3 is 16 residues. V shed 4 bases and J 2 bases; nucleotides not matched to a gene: 8. The CDR3 DNA reads TGTGCCAGCAGTGCCGGAGTGCTAGCGGGACAAGAGACCCAGTACTTC. It translates to CASSAGVLAGQETQYF.

CDR3 protein: CATSRERDRAPYEQYF. The CDR3 DNA reads as TGTGCCACCAGCAGAGAGCGGGACAGGGCCCCCTACGAGCAGTACTTC. The chain carries TRBV15 and TRBJ2-5, with TRBD1 identical over 9 bases. The DNA end is more similar to TRBJ2-7, so the J call may be wrong. From germline, CDR1 is LNHNV and CDR2 YYDKDF (reference sequence). The CDR3 has 16 amino acids.

This clonotype appeared a few times. This chain joins TRBV12-3 or TRBV12-4 and TRBJ2-1; TRBD1 or TRBD2 may be the D gene (6 bases each). The CDR3 is 13 amino acids. Trimming shortened V by 7 bases and J by 9 bases, and 16 bases separated the two germline ends. The CDR3 DNA is TGTGCCAGCAATCATAAATGGGGGGCTGAGCAGTTCTTC. Its protein is CASNHKWGAEQFF.

This clonotype was observed a few times. The chain links TRBV24-1 to TRBJ2-7; D gene unclear. V was shortened by 4 bases and J by 1 base, with 7 bases between the two germline ends. CDR3 length: 13 residues. Germline CDR1 and CDR2: KGHDR and SFDVKD. This chain's CDR3 is CATSEGRSYEQYF. The CDR3, as DNA: TGTGCCACCAGTGAAGGGCGATCCTACGAGCAGTACTTC.

This clonotype was picked up a small number of times. The chain is built from TRBV6-2 or TRBV6-3 and TRBJ2-7, with D perhaps matching TRBD1 (5 bases). This CDR3 spans 13 amino acids. Germline CDR1 and CDR2: MNHEY and SVGEGT. Trimming stripped 5 bases from V and 3 bases from J, with 11 bases between. CDR3 DNA: TGTGCCAGCAGTCCGCCAGGGCACTACGAGCAGTACTTC. It translates to CASSPPGHYEQYF.

The rearrangement links TRBV20-1 to TRBJ2-2; D possibly corresponds to TRBD1 (5 bases). Deletions cut 4 bases from V and 4 bases from J, with 13 bases between. This CDR3 has 14 residues. Germline CDR1 DFQATT, CDR2 SNEGSKA (reference sequence). This CDR3 reads CSAKGRVSTGELFF. CDR3 DNA: TGCAGTGCTAAGGGCAGGGTGAGCACCGGGGAGCTGTTTTTT.

This clonotype has just a few counts. The rearrangement joins TRBV9 to TRBJ2-1; TRBD1 matches 7 bases. V lost 0 bases to trimming and J lost 5 bases; unmatched junction nucleotides: 2. CDR1 and CDR2 from the germline V gene are SGDLS and YYNGEE. CDR3 size: 14 residues. For the CDR3, the DNA is TGTGCCAGCAGCGTAGCGGGACAGAACAATGAGCAGTTCTTC. Translation gives CASSVAGQNNEQFF.

In this sample, this clonotype turned up a few times. The V and J genes are TRBV7-3 and TRBJ2-3; D may match TRBD1 or TRBD2 (5 bases each). CDR1 and CDR2 (germline): SGHTA, FQGTGA. There are 15 residues in the CDR3. Trimming cost V 0 bases and J 0 bases, with 7 bases left between them. The CDR3 is CASSLTGASTDTQYF. DNA of the CDR3: TGTGCCAGCAGCTTAACCGGGGCTAGCACAGATACGCAGTATTTT.

This clonotype was detected only a few times. The CDR3 here is CSVGWTLNEQYF. The CDR3 DNA follows: TGCAGCGTTGGTTGGACTTTGAATGAGCAGTACTTC. The gene calls are TRBV29-1 and TRBJ2-5; TRBD2 might be the D (5 bases). Germline V gives CDR1 SQVTM, CDR2 ANQGSEA. Trimming removed 4 bases from V and 11 bases from J, with 17 bases in between. The CDR3 has 12 amino acids.

V usage is TRBV9 and J usage is TRBJ2-4; D not resolved. The V end was cut by 0 bases, the J end by 0 bases, with 13 bases between. The CDR3 has 17 amino acids. Germline V lookup: CDR1 SGDLS, CDR2 YYNGEE. The CDR3 sequence is CASSVGGIPLAKNIQYF. The CDR3 coding sequence is TGTGCCAGCAGCGTAGGAGGAATCCCCCTAGCCAAAAACATTCAGTACTTC.

V gene TRBV7-9 combines with J gene TRBJ1-5; TRBD1 might be the D (5 bases). V shed 1 base and J shed 7 bases, with 11 bases lying between them. Per germline, CDR1 SEHNR and CDR2 FQNEAQ (reference sequence). This CDR3 is built from 14 residues. CDR3 bases: TGTGCCAGCAGCTTAGAGGGGAGCAGCCAGCCCCAGCATTTT. Translated, it gives CASSLEGSSQPQHF. Using reference TRBV7-9 and TRBJ1-5 for the parts outside the CDR3, the full variable domain is DTGVSQNPRHKITKRGQNVTFRCDPISEHNRLYWYRQTLGQGPEFLTYFQNEAQLEKSRLLSDRFSAERPKGSFSTLEIQRTEQGDSAMYLCASSLEGSSQPQHFGDGTRLSIL.

This clonotype has just a few counts. The gene calls are TRBV7-3 and TRBJ2-1; 7 bases are a match to TRBD2. The CDR3 totals 15 residues. The V and J ends lost 6 bases and 3 bases, in that order; junction bases with no gene match: 8. Germline-derived CDR1 and CDR2 are SGHTA and FQGTGA. The CDR3 DNA is TGTGCCAGCAGATTCGGGAGGCACGGCTACAATGAGCAGTTCTTC. This gives the protein CASRFGRHGYNEQFF. The complete variable domain, with remaining parts taken from reference TRBV7-3 and TRBJ2-1, reads GAGVSQTPSNKVTEKGKYVELRCDPISGHTALYWYRQSLGQGPEFLIYFQGTGAADDSGLPNDRFFAVRPEGSVSTLKIQRTERGDSAVYLCASRFGRHGYNEQFFGPGTRLTVL.